The rows below give T cell receptor beta chains drawn from one sample of a study of vaccination and CD4 T cells after COVID-19. These receptors lack a known antigen. TCRdb recomputed calls from the PCR reads with MiXCR, one row per CDR3 protein. The sample shows about 11,000 distinct CDR3 sequences, about 57% of them seen only once. The sample was CD4+ T cells from blood, cultured in vitro. The receptors shown here come from a human donor who had recovered from COVID-19. The CDR3 runs from the conserved cysteine through the conserved F or W. A D gene is named only where the DNA matches it firmly. For some rows the clone size is stated as once, few or many, or as a class when expanded; others skip it.

d_gene,v_gene,j_gene,abundance,CDR3nt,CDR3aa
NA,TRBV27,TRBJ2-2,NA,TGTGCCAGCAGTCAATACGGGGTGAGCACCGGGGAGCTGTTTTTT,CASSQYGVSTGELFF
NA,TRBV20-1,TRBJ2-4,once,TGCAGTGCTAGAGATACAGCCCCCAAAAACATTCAGTACTTC,CSARDTAPKNIQYF
NA,TRBV30,TRBJ1-2,NA,TGTGCCTACAGCCCCCAATCGTACTATGGCTACACCTTC,CAYSPQSYYGYTF
TRBD1,TRBV6-1,TRBJ2-7,few,TGTGCCAGCACCAACGGACAGGGGTATTCCTACGAGCAGTACTTC,CASTNGQGYSYEQYF
NA,TRBV5-1,TRBJ2-2,NA,TGCGCCAGCAGCTTAAGTACAGGACGGAACACCGGGGAGCTGTTTTTT,CASSLSTGRNTGELFF
TRBD1,TRBV23-1,TRBJ2-7,NA,TGCGCCAGCAGCATACCCGGGACAGGTTTCCTACTGACCTACGAGCAGTACTTC,CASSIPGTGFLLTYEQYF
TRBD1,TRBV5-6,TRBJ2-2,NA,TGTGCCAGCAGCTTGGCCGGGACAGGGACTAACACCGGGGAGCTGTTTTTT,CASSLAGTGTNTGELFF
TRBD2,TRBV20-1,TRBJ2-5,NA,TGCAGTGCCCCCCAGCGGGATAAAGGAGAGACCCAGTACTTC,CSAPQRDKGETQYF
TRBD2,TRBV19,TRBJ2-1,NA,TGTGCCAGTAGTCCAACTAGCGGGAGGGTCGGTGAGCAGTTCTTC,CASSPTSGRVGEQFF
TRBD1,TRBV2,TRBJ1-2,NA,TGTGCCAGCAGAGAGACAGGGGGTGGCTACACCTTC,CASRETGGGYTF
TRBD1,TRBV2,TRBJ2-1,NA,TGTGCCAGCAGACCCGGACAGGGACTTCCATACAATGAGCAGTTCTTC,CASRPGQGLPYNEQFF
NA,TRBV12-3/TRBV12-4,TRBJ2-1,NA,TGTGCCAGCAGTGAAGGGAACACTTGGCAGTTCTTC,CASSEGNTWQFF
NA,TRBV20-1,TRBJ1-2,few,TGCAGTGCCGCGGGGGGGGAGTCGGGTTATGGCTACACCTTC,CSAAGGESGYGYTF
NA,TRBV27,TRBJ1-1,NA,TGTGCCAGCAGCTTACAAGGGAACACTGAAGTTTTCTTT,CASSLQGNTEVFF
NA,TRBV12-3/TRBV12-4,TRBJ1-1,NA,TGTGCCAGCAGTCCAACCCCAGAGTCTCGTGGGGAAGCTTTCTTT,CASSPTPESRGEAFF
TRBD2,TRBV27,TRBJ2-2,NA,TGTGCCAGCAGTCCTACTGCGGGGGGTTTTGGAGGCACCGGGGAGCTGTTTTTT,CASSPTAGGFGGTGELFF
NA,TRBV7-2,TRBJ2-7,few,TGTGCCAGCACCGTTGACAAGTGGAGCTACGAGCAGTACTTC,CASTVDKWSYEQYF
NA,TRBV28,TRBJ1-2,NA,TGTGCCAGCAGTACGGGACCGGGAACTAACTATGGCTACACCTTC,CASSTGPGTNYGYTF
NA,TRBV25-1,TRBJ2-7,NA,TGTGCCAGCAGTGGGGCGGGGACTTCCCCTGCCACTTACGAGCAGTACTTC,CASSGAGTSPATYEQYF
TRBD2,TRBV10-1,TRBJ2-3,NA,TGCGCCAGCATGGGGTTGGGAGGGAGTCTCACAGATACGCAGTATTTT,CASMGLGGSLTDTQYF
NA,TRBV12-3/TRBV12-4,TRBJ2-2,NA,TGTGCCAGCAGAGGGCGGAAACACACCGGGGAGCTGTTTTTT,CASRGRKHTGELFF
NA,TRBV7-9,TRBJ2-7,NA,TGTGCCAGCAGCTTAGGAAATACCTACGAGCAGTACTTC,CASSLGNTYEQYF
TRBD1,TRBV7-6,TRBJ1-1,NA,TGTGCCAGCAGCTCTCGACAGGGGGCGAACACTGAAGCTTTCTTT,CASSSRQGANTEAFF
NA,TRBV5-8,TRBJ2-6,NA,TGTGCCAGCAGCAAGGGTTTTTCAGGGGCCAACGTCCTGACTTTC,CASSKGFSGANVLTF
TRBD2,TRBV20-1,TRBJ2-1,NA,TGCAGTGCTAGAGACCTTAGCGGGACTGAGCAGTTCTTC,CSARDLSGTEQFF
NA,TRBV5-4,TRBJ2-1,NA,TGTGCCAGCAGCTTGGACAAAGGCTCCTACAATGAGCAGTTCTTC,CASSLDKGSYNEQFF
TRBD2,TRBV6-1,TRBJ2-3,NA,TGTGCCAGCAGTACGGGACTAGCGATCACAGATACGCAGTATTTT,CASSTGLAITDTQYF
TRBD1,TRBV2,TRBJ1-5,few,TGTGCCAGCAGTGCTCACAGGGGAAATCAGCCCCAGCATTTT,CASSAHRGNQPQHF
NA,TRBV7-2,TRBJ2-3,NA,TGTGCCAGCAGCCCAGCTGATACGCAGTATTTT,CASSPADTQYF
NA,TRBV20-1,TRBJ1-1,once,TGCAGTGCTAACGGGGGCACTGAAGCTTTCTTT,CSANGGTEAFF
NA,TRBV27,TRBJ1-2,NA,TGTGCCAGCAGGACAGTCGGTAACTATGGCTACACCTTC,CASRTVGNYGYTF
TRBD1,TRBV6-2/TRBV6-3,TRBJ1-2,NA,TGTGCCAGCACGGACAGGGCTAACGATGGCTACACCTTC,CASTDRANDGYTF
NA,TRBV25-1,TRBJ2-4,NA,TGTGCCAGCAGTGAGCCCTCGGCGAGGATAGGTTCCTCCAAAAACATTCAGTACTTC,CASSEPSARIGSSKNIQYF
NA,TRBV28,TRBJ1-3,NA,TGTGCCAGCAGTCTGCGGGACTTCAGCTCTGGAAACACCATATATTTT,CASSLRDFSSGNTIYF
TRBD2,TRBV24-1,TRBJ2-1,NA,TGTGCCACCAGTGATGGGACTAGCGGGAGGTCCTACAATGAGCAGTTCTTC,CATSDGTSGRSYNEQFF
TRBD2,TRBV7-3,TRBJ2-1,NA,TGTGCCAGCAGCTTAATAGTGGGAGGGCCTTCTGAGCAGTTCTTC,CASSLIVGGPSEQFF
NA,TRBV20-1,TRBJ1-5,few,TGCAGTGCAAGGGCAGGAGATTATAGCAATCAGCCCCAGCATTTT,CSARAGDYSNQPQHF
NA,TRBV6-4,TRBJ1-6,NA,TGTGCCAGCAGCCCCTTCGGGACGAATAATTCACCCCTCCACTTT,CASSPFGTNNSPLHF